This is a list of T cell receptor beta chains from one sample in a study of cytomegalovirus exposure and HLA in healthy donors. Assay: immunoSEQ multiplex PCR; the TCRdb copy retains only in-frame clones and omits some. The sample holds around 67,000 clones, around 78% seen once. Specimen: PBMCs. Every receptor here comes from a man between 18 and 29 years old in good health and CMV-seropositive. Both conserved end residues are part of each CDR3. D genes are given only for firm matches. A clone size is listed for some rows: how often the clone was seen (once, few, many), or a class if it is expanded.

V,D,J,size,CDR3,DNA
TRBV6-1,NA,TRBJ2-3,NA,CASSGHTSTDTQYF,TGTGCCAGCAGTGGACATACTAGCACAGATACGCAGTATTTT
TRBV7-9,NA,TRBJ2-4,NA,CASSLDGGAAKNIQYF,TGTGCCAGCAGCTTAGATGGAGGAGCGGCCAAAAACATTCAGTACTTC
TRBV30,TRBD1,TRBJ2-1,NA,CAWSEGQGQVF,TGTGCCTGGAGTGAAGGACAGGGGCAGGTCTTC
TRBV30,NA,TRBJ2-5,NA,CASSRGPQETQYF,TGTGCCTCATCTCGGGGTCCTCAAGAGACCCAGTACTTC
TRBV7-9,NA,TRBJ2-7,NA,CASTDLSRGHEQYF,TGTGCCAGCACCGACCTTAGTAGGGGCCACGAGCAGTACTTC
TRBV10-1,NA,TRBJ2-7,NA,CASSPGSGQYF,TGCGCCAGCAGTCCAGGTTCCGGGCAGTACTTC
TRBV5-4,TRBD2,TRBJ2-1,NA,CASSRPLSSGAFYNEQFF,TGTGCCAGCAGCCGCCCCCTCTCTAGCGGTGCGTTCTACAATGAGCAGTTCTTC
TRBV13,NA,TRBJ2-1,NA,CASSLGGSYNEQFF,TGTGCCAGCAGCCTCGGGGGCTCCTACAATGAGCAGTTCTTC
TRBV7-6,TRBD1,TRBJ2-7,NA,CASSRGQGAYEQYF,TGTGCCAGCAGTCGCGGACAGGGGGCCTACGAGCAGTACTTC
TRBV29-1,NA,TRBJ2-5,NA,CSVVSGLGETQYF,TGCAGCGTTGTTTCCGGACTTGGGGAGACCCAGTACTTC
TRBV5-1,NA,TRBJ1-1,NA,CASSLAGFTEAFF,TGCGCCAGCAGCTTGGCAGGGTTCACTGAAGCTTTCTTT
TRBV30,NA,TRBJ2-6,NA,CAWMYSGANVLTF,TGTGCCTGGATGTACTCTGGGGCCAACGTCCTGACTTTC
TRBV4-1,NA,TRBJ2-7,few,CASSQDGAYEQYF,TGCGCCAGCAGCCAAGATGGTGCGTACGAGCAGTACTTC
TRBV9,NA,TRBJ2-1,NA,CASSTAREQFF,TGTGCCAGCAGCACCGCTAGAGAGCAGTTCTTC
TRBV6-1,NA,TRBJ1-2,NA,CASSEVGVGSGGYTF,TGTGCCAGCAGTGAAGTCGGGGTGGGATCCGGGGGCTACACCTTC
TRBV6-5,TRBD2,TRBJ2-5,NA,CASSSLAGGGETQYF,TGTGCCAGCAGTTCCTTAGCGGGAGGGGGGGAGACCCAGTACTTC
TRBV6-6,NA,TRBJ2-7,NA,CASKTGSEQYF,TGTGCCAGCAAAACAGGGAGCGAGCAGTACTTC
TRBV5-1,TRBD1,TRBJ1-6,NA,CASSQRQGYDSPLHF,TGCGCCAGCAGCCAGAGACAGGGTTACGATTCACCCCTCCACTTT
TRBV7-2,TRBD2,TRBJ2-1,NA,CARQGGGAFEQFF,TGTGCCAGGCAGGGCGGGGGGGCCTTCGAGCAGTTCTTC
TRBV4-1,NA,TRBJ1-2,NA,CASSLPGYYGYTF,TGCGCCAGCAGCCTCCCAGGGTACTATGGCTACACCTTC
TRBV30,TRBD2,TRBJ2-7,once,CAWSSRGGLDEQYF,TGTGCCTGGAGTTCTCGGGGGGGCCTGGACGAGCAGTACTTC
TRBV30,TRBD2,TRBJ2-1,few,CAWSTGLPSYNEQFF,TGTGCCTGGAGTACGGGACTACCCTCCTACAATGAGCAGTTCTTC
TRBV5-1,NA,TRBJ1-4,NA,CASRGPTDLYEKLFF,TGCGCCAGCAGAGGTCCGACAGACCTTTATGAAAAACTGTTTTTT
TRBV7-9,NA,TRBJ1-1,NA,CASSLHMNTEAFF,TGTGCCAGCAGCTTACACATGAACACTGAAGCTTTCTTT
TRBV21-1,NA,TRBJ2-2,NA,CASSKHRIRGLDNGELFF,TGTGCCAGCAGCAAGCATCGGATTAGGGGGCTGGACAACGGGGAGCTGTTTTTT
TRBV28,NA,TRBJ2-5,NA,CASSLIGGSRGETQYF,TGTGCCAGCAGTTTAATCGGCGGGTCTAGAGGAGAGACCCAGTACTTC
TRBV29-1,NA,TRBJ1-2,NA,CSVDQVYGYTF,TGCAGCGTTGATCAGGTCTATGGCTACACCTTC
TRBV10-3,TRBD2,TRBJ2-1,few,CAISDSTSAHNEQFF,TGTGCCATCAGTGATAGTACTAGCGCCCACAATGAGCAGTTCTTC
TRBV9,NA,TRBJ2-5,NA,CASSVAGLQETQYF,TGTGCCAGCAGCGTAGCGGGTCTCCAAGAGACCCAGTACTTC
TRBV27,NA,TRBJ1-2,NA,CASSSQGNYGYTF,TGTGCCAGCAGTTCCCAGGGGAACTATGGCTACACCTTC
TRBV28,TRBD1,TRBJ1-2,NA,CASSDPGQGLDGYTF,TGTGCCAGCAGTGATCCGGGACAGGGATTGGATGGCTACACCTTC